In its sample, the clone carrying this T cell receptor beta chain was seen once. The ends were cut back, 6 bases at V and 6 bases at J, with 10 bases in the middle. Germline CDR1 reads KGHDR; CDR2 reads SFDVKD. This CDR3 contains 12 residues. This entry belongs to a study of blood T cell repertoires in COVID-19. Assay: immunoSEQ multiplex PCR; the TCRdb copy retains only in-frame clones and omits some. The sample includes about 480,000 clones, 80% to 90% seen only once; the top ten take around 4.4%. The specimen was peripheral blood. J is TRBJ1-1 and V is TRBV24-1, with TRBD1 as a possible D gene (5 bases). The origin of this receptor is a woman aged 25 to 39 with acute or convalescent COVID-19. The CDR3 nucleotides are TGTGCCACCAGTAGGGGTAACTCTGAAGCTTTCTTT. It codes for CATSRGNSEAFF.